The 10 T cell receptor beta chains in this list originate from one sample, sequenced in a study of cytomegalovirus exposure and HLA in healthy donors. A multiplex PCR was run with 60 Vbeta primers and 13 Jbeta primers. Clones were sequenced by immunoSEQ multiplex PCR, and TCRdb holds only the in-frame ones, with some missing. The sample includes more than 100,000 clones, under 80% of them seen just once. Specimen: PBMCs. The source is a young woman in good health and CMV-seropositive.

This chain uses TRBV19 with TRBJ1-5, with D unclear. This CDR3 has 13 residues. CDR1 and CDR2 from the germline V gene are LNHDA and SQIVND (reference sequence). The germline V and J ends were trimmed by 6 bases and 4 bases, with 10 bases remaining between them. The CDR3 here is CASRLRGNQPQHF. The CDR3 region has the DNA TGTGCCAGTAGATTACGGGGAAATCAGCCCCAGCATTTT.

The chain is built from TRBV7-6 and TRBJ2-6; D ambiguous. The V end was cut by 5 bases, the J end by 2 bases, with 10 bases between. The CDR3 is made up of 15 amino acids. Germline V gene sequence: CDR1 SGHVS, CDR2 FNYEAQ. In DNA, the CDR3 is TGTGCCAGCAGCCAATTCTTAGCTGGGGCCAACGTCCTGACTTTC. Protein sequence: CASSQFLAGANVLTF.

CDR3 bases: TGTGCCAGCAGCTTAGTCGGACAGGTTGCTGGCTACACCTTC. Residues: CASSLVGQVAGYTF. The genes are TRBV11-2 and TRBJ1-2, with 7 bases fitting TRBD1. From germline, CDR1 is SGHAT and CDR2 FQNNGV. The trim removed 1 base at V and 7 bases at J, leaving 6 bases unmatched. The CDR3 length is 14 residues.

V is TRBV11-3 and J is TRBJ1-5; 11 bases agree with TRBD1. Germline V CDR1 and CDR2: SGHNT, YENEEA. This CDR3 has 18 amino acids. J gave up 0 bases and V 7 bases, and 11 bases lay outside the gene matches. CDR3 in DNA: TGTGCCAGCAATAAACCGGGACAGGGGGTGAATAGCAATCAGCCCCAGCATTTT. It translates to CASNKPGQGVNSNQPQHF.

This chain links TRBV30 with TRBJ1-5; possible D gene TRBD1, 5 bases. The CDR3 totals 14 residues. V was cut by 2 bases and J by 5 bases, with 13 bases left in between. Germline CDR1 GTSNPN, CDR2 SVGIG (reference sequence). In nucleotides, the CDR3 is TGTGCCTGGAGTATACGGGGAGGGGATCAGCCCCAGCATTTT. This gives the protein CAWSIRGGDQPQHF.

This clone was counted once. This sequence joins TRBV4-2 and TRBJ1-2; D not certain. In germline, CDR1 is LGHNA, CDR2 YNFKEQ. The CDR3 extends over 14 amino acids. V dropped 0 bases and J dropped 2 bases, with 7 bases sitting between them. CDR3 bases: TGTGCCAGCAGCCAAGATATAACAAACTATGGCTACACCTTC. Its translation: CASSQDITNYGYTF.

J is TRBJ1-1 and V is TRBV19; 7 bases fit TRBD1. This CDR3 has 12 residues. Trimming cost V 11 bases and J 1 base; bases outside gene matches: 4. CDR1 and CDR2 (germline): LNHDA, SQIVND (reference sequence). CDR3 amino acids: CAARQGNTEAFF. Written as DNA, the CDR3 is TGTGCCGCCCGACAGGGGAACACTGAAGCTTTCTTT. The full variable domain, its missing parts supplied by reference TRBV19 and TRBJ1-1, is DGGITQSPKYLFRKEGQNVTLSCEQNLNHDAMYWYRQDPGQGLRLIYYSQIVNDFQKGDIAEGYSVSREKKESFPLTVTSAQKNPTAFYLCAARQGNTEAFFGQGTRLTVV.

The CDR3 DNA follows: TGCGCCACATCCGACAGGGGCCTAACTAGCACAGATACGCAGTATTTT. It is translated as CATSDRGLTSTDTQYF. The chain is built from TRBV5-1 and TRBJ2-3, with 8 nucleotides matching TRBD1. The CDR3 has 16 residues. CDR1 and CDR2 (germline): SGHRS, YFSETQ. Trimming at V came to 9 bases and at J to 0 bases, leaving 12 bases not matched to a gene. Variable domain in full (rest from reference TRBV5-1 and TRBJ2-3): KAGVTQTPRYLIKTRGQQVTLSCSPISGHRSVSWYQQTPGQGLQFLFEYFSETQRNKGNFPGRFSGRQFSNSRSEMNVSTLELGDSALYLCATSDRGLTSTDTQYFGPGTRLTVL.

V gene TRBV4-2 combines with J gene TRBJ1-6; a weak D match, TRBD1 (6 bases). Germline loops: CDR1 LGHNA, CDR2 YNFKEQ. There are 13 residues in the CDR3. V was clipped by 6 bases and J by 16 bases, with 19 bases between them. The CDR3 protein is CASSSGESQPLHF. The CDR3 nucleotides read TGTGCCAGCAGTTCAGGGGAGAGCCAACCTCTCCACTTT.

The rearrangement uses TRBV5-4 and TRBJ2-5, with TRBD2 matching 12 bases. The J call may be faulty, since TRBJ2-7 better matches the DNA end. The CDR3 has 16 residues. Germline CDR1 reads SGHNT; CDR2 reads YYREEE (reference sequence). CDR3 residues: CASSLAGTSGRYEQYF. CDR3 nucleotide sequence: TGTGCCAGCAGCTTGGCCGGGACTAGCGGGCGCTACGAGCAGTACTTC.